This T cell receptor beta chain was recovered during a study of blood T cell repertoires in COVID-19. Study context: Whether acute or convalescent, the COVID-19 samples came from the United States, Italy and Spain. Sample material is recorded as cDNA or gDNA derived from T cells, B-cell-depleted T cells, or PBMCs.

The table came from immunoSEQ multiplex PCR; TCRdb's copy has only in-frame clones and leaves some out. The sample yields roughly 260,000 clones, around nine tenths seen once. Participants were aged about 18 to 90 years, lived in 24 US areas, and enrolled virtually. The sample taken for sequencing was PBMCs or T cells enriched from blood (not recorded which). The source of this sequence is a woman younger than 30 who had recovered from COVID-19.

The DNA for the CDR3 is TGCGCCAGCAGCTTCACAACCGGGACAGATGGTCCCCACTATGGCTACACCTTC. Translation gives CASSFTTGTDGPHYGYTF. The rearrangement links TRBV5-1 to TRBJ1-2, with 7 nucleotides matching TRBD1. The junction had 16 bases not matched to a gene; V was cut back by 2 bases and J by 3 bases. Germline CDR1 reads SGHRS; CDR2 reads YFSETQ. The CDR3 has 18 amino acids.